A single sample gave rise to the 9 T cell receptor beta chains below, sequenced in a study of CD8+ T cells in alopecia areata. Documented treatment: oral pan-JAK inhibitor, 5-10 mg twice daily. Sequencing templates came from extracted RNA that was reverse transcribed into cDNA. Sequenced by immunoSEQ multiplex PCR; TCRdb stores in-frame clones only, minus some. The sample includes roughly 190,000 clones, roughly 60% of them seen just once. This sample comprised CD4+ T cells sorted from blood, obtained at week 24, from a patient treated with tofacitinib. These receptors originate from a human donor with alopecia areata.

The chain joins TRBV29-1 to TRBJ1-1; maybe TRBD1 (5 bases). V was clipped by 4 bases and J by 4 bases, with 16 bases between them. Germline CDR1 and CDR2: SQVTM and ANQGSEA. This CDR3 region has 14 residues. For the CDR3, the DNA is TGCAGCGTTGTCGGCAGGGTAGGAAGCACTGAAGCTTTCTTT. Its translation: CSVVGRVGSTEAFF.

The rearrangement joins TRBV15 to TRBJ2-1; D uncertain. Trimming left V 0 bases short and J 3 bases short, with 9 bases between. This CDR3 is built from 15 residues. Germline assignment: CDR1 LNHNV and CDR2 YYDKDF (reference sequence). The CDR3 sequence is CATSRDALSYNEQFF. The CDR3 nucleotides read TGTGCCACCAGCAGAGATGCTCTCAGCTACAATGAGCAGTTCTTC.

The chain combines TRBV6-5 with TRBJ1-3; 8 nucleotides match TRBD1. The CDR3 spans 15 residues. The J segment lost 1 base and the V segment lost 6 bases, leaving 5 bases of the junction unmatched. The V gene's germline CDR1 is MNHEY and CDR2 SVGAGI. CDR3 nucleotides: TGTGCCAGCAGCTCGACAGGGGTGTCTGGAAACACCATATATTTT. It is translated as CASSSTGVSGNTIYF.

V gene TRBV27 combines with J gene TRBJ2-5; 9 bases map to TRBD1. The J segment lost 4 bases and the V segment lost 1 base, leaving 7 bases of the junction unmatched. CDR1 and CDR2 (germline): MNHEY, SMNVEV (reference sequence). The CDR3 runs 16 residues. CDR3 DNA: TGTGCCAGCAGTTTATGGCCGGGACAGGGTGGAGAGACCCAGTACTTC. It specifies CASSLWPGQGGETQYF.

The genes are TRBV29-1 and TRBJ1-3; no clear D gene. Germline V gives CDR1 SQVTM, CDR2 ANQGSEA. The CDR3 extends over 12 amino acids. V lost 6 bases to trimming and J lost 1 base, with 7 bases between them. The CDR3 DNA follows: TGCAGCGTAAGGGAGTCTGGAAACACCATATATTTT. Its protein is CSVRESGNTIYF.

The V and J genes are TRBV15 and TRBJ2-5; 15 nucleotides match TRBD2. Germline assignment: CDR1 LNHNV and CDR2 YYDKDF (reference sequence). The CDR3 totals 17 residues. The J segment lost 4 bases and the V segment lost 8 bases, leaving 11 bases of the junction unmatched. CDR3 sequence reads: CATERPGLAGGSETQYF. The DNA of the CDR3 is TGTGCCACCGAAAGACCGGGACTAGCGGGGGGATCAGAGACCCAGTACTTC.

The V gene is TRBV4-3, the J gene TRBJ2-5; no reliable D call. The ends were cut back, 1 base at V and 3 bases at J, with 12 bases in the middle. CDR1 LGHNA and CDR2 YSLEER come from the germline V gene. The CDR3 consists of 15 residues. The CDR3 DNA sequence: TGCGCCAGCAGCCAAGGTCCATCGTTAAAAGAGACCCAGTACTTC. It translates to CASSQGPSLKETQYF.

The V and J genes are TRBV18 and TRBJ2-7; D gene ambiguous. CDR1 and CDR2 from the germline V gene are KGHSH and LQKENI. The CDR3 consists of 12 residues. Trimming stripped 2 bases from V and 4 bases from J, with 6 bases between. CDR3 sequence (DNA): TGTGCCAGCTCACCAACGAGTTACGAGCAGTACTTC. It yields the protein CASSPTSYEQYF.

This chain joins TRBV2 and TRBJ2-3; TRBD2 matches at 8 bases. This CDR3 contains 12 residues. The V gene's germline CDR1 is SNHLY and CDR2 FYNNEI. V trimming: 8 bases; J trimming: 6 bases; junction bases outside the gene matches: 4. This chain's CDR3 is CASEGLADTQYF. In nucleotides, the CDR3 is TGTGCCAGCGAAGGACTAGCCGATACGCAGTATTTT.